This T cell receptor (beta chain) is from a study of Graves' ophthalmopathy and Graves' hyperthyroidism. Whole-study context: Ahead of any treatment, peripheral blood was obtained at the initial diagnosis.

The sample holds many counts of this clonotype. Pregnant or lactating patients and those with other autoimmune diseases or uncontrolled infections were excluded. The TCR beta CDR3 regions underwent amplification from RNA transcripts. The first round was an RT-PCR with HTBI primers, and the second round was a multiplex PCR. A single record per CDR3 protein comes from TCRdb applying MiXCR to the multiplex PCR reads. The sample yields about 480,000 distinct CDR3 sequences, approximately 15% seen once. The CDR3 is made up of 15 amino acids. Germline lookup yields CDR1 MNHEY and CDR2 SMNVEV (reference sequence). Trimming removed 6 bases at V and 0 bases at J, with 12 bases between.

Sequenced: blood. V is TRBV27 and J is TRBJ1-5, with D uncertain. The TCR originated in a woman under 40 with Graves' ophthalmopathy. The CDR3 spells CASRSYPDSNQPQHF. CDR3 coding DNA: TGTGCCAGCAGATCCTACCCCGATAGCAATCAGCCCCAGCATTTT.